Listed here are 2 T cell receptor beta chains from one sample, sequenced in a study of control samples from healthy donors and cancer patients. Only in-frame clones appear in the TCRdb table, and some are missing; sequencing was by immunoSEQ multiplex PCR. The sample carries about 410,000 clones, about 93% recorded once. The sample consisted of PBMCs. These receptors were collected from a man in his forties or fifties with head and neck cancer.

This chain connects TRBV30 to TRBJ1-1; 8 positions match TRBD1. The V segment lost 2 bases and the J segment 6 bases; nucleotides outside the gene matches: 8. Germline values: CDR1 GTSNPN, CDR2 SVGIG (reference sequence). The CDR3 runs 14 residues. CDR3 bases: TGTGCCTGGAGTAAACAGGGGGGGATCGCTGAAGCTTTCTTT. Its protein is CAWSKQGGIAEAFF.

The rearrangement links TRBV7-9 to TRBJ2-3, with D perhaps assigned TRBD1 or TRBD2 (6 bases each). Looked up from germline, CDR1 is SEHNR and CDR2 is FQNEAQ (reference sequence). The CDR3 spans 15 residues. Trimming pared 5 bases from V and 3 bases from J, leaving 15 bases between. The CDR3 DNA sequence: TGTGCCAGCAGCCCGAAGGGGGGCCCAACAGATACGCAGTATTTT. Protein product: CASSPKGGPTDTQYF.